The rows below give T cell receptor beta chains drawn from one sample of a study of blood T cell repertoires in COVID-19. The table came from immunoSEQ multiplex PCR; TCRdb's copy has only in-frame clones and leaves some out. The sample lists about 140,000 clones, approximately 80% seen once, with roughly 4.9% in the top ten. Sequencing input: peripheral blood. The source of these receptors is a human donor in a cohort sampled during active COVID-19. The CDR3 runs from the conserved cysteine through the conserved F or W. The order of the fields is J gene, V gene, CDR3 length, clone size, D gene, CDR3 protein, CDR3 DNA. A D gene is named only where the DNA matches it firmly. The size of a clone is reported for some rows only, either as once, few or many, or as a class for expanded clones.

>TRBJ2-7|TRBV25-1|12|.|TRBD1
CASRDRAYEQYF
TGTGCCAGCCGGGACAGGGCTTACGAGCAGTACTTC
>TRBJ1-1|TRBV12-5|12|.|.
CASGTQNTEAFF
TGTGCTAGTGGCACTCAGAACACTGAAGCTTTCTTT
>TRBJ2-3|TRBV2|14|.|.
CASTRDSQTDTQYF
TGTGCCAGTACCCGGGACTCCCAAACAGATACGCAGTATTTT
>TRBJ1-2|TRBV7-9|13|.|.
CASSLEAGNGYTF
TGTGCCAGCAGCTTAGAGGCAGGGAACGGCTACACCTTC
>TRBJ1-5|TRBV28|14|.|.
CASTPGYSNQPQHF
TGTGCCAGCACCCCGGGATATAGCAATCAGCCCCAGCATTTT
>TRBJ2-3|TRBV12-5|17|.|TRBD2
CASGFTAGDPLTDTQYF
TGTGCTAGTGGTTTTACGGCGGGAGACCCCTTGACAGATACGCAGTATTTT
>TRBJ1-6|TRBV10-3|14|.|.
CAISETEGTAPLHF
TGTGCCATCAGTGAGACGGAGGGAACGGCACCCCTCCACTTT
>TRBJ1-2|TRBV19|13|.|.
CASSPTRGYGYTF
TGTGCCAGTAGTCCGACCCGGGGTTACGGCTACACCTTC
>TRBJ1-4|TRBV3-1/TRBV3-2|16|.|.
CASSQADRGGEEKLFF
TGTGCCAGCAGCCAAGCCGACCGGGGGGGAGAGGAAAAACTGTTTTTT
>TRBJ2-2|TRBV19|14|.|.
CASSLGQNTGELFF
TGTGCCAGTAGTCTAGGACAAAACACCGGGGAGCTGTTTTTT
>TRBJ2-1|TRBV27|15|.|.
CASSLGQVRYNEQFF
TGTGCCAGCAGTTTAGGGCAGGTCCGCTACAATGAGCAGTTCTTC
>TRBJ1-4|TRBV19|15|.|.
CASSPTTGMDEKLFF
TGTGCCAGTAGTCCCACAACAGGGATGGACGAAAAACTGTTTTTT
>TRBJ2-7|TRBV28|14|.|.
CASSFTGRGYEQYF
TGTGCCAGCAGTTTTACTGGCAGGGGCTACGAGCAGTACTTC
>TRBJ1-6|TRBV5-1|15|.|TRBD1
CASSLGWDRASPLHF
TGCGCCAGCAGCTTGGGTTGGGACAGGGCTTCACCCCTCCACTTT
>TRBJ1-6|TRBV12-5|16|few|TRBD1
CASGLVLGQGISPLHF
TGTGCTAGTGGTTTGGTACTGGGACAGGGAATTTCACCCCTCCACTTT
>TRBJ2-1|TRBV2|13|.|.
CASSRDKAHEQFF
TGTGCCAGCAGTCGCGACAAGGCACATGAGCAGTTCTTC
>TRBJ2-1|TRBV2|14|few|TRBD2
CASSHPGGSKEQFF
TGTGCCAGCAGTCACCCGGGGGGGAGTAAGGAGCAGTTCTTC
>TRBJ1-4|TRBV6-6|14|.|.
CAVSDQGTNEKLFF
TGTGCCGTATCAGATCAGGGAACTAATGAAAAACTGTTTTTT
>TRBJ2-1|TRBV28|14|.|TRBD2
CASRNSGGDNEQFF
TGTGCCAGCAGGAACAGCGGGGGGGACAATGAGCAGTTCTTC
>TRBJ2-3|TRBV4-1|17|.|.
CASSQDGGGLTSDTQYF
TGCGCCAGCAGCCAAGATGGGGGGGGCCTCACTTCAGATACGCAGTATTTT
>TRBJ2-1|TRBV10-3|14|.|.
CAISEGSSRDEQFF
TGTGCCATCAGTGAGGGCAGTTCGAGGGATGAGCAGTTCTTC
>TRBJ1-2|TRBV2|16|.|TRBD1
CASKGDHATGAYGYTF
TGTGCCAGCAAGGGGGACCACGCGACAGGGGCCTATGGCTACACCTTC
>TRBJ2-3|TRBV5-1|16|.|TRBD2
CASSLARTSGGDTQYF
TGCGCCAGCAGCTTGGCCAGGACTAGCGGGGGAGATACGCAGTATTTT
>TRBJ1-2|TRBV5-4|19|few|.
CASSPLGGKTGIANYGYTF
TGTGCCAGCAGCCCCCTTGGGGGAAAAACAGGGATCGCCAACTATGGCTACACCTTC
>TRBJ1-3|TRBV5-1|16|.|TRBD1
CASSLNPTGSGNTIYF
TGCGCCAGCAGCTTGAACCCGACAGGGTCTGGAAACACCATATATTTT
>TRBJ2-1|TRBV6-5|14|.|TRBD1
CASSAGGSNNEQFF
TGTGCCAGCAGCGCAGGGGGCTCCAACAATGAGCAGTTCTTC
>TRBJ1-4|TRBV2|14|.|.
CASSERTGKVGLFF
TGTGCCAGCAGTGAACGTACAGGGAAGGTGGGACTGTTTTTT
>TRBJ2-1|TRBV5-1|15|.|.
CASSFDPGSINEQFF
TGCGCCAGCAGCTTTGATCCGGGATCGATCAATGAGCAGTTCTTC
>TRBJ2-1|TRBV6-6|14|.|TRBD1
CASRMQGAYNEQFF
TGTGCCAGCAGAATGCAGGGGGCATACAATGAGCAGTTCTTC
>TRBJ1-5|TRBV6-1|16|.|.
CASSERANRANQPQHF
TGTGCCAGCAGTGAAAGGGCCAACAGGGCCAATCAGCCCCAGCATTTT
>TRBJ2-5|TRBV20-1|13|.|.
CSASGAGEETQYF
TGCAGTGCTAGTGGGGCAGGGGAAGAGACCCAGTACTTC
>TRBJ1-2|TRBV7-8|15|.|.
CASSLGLGHSSGYTF
TGTGCCAGCAGCTTAGGTTTGGGACACTCCTCTGGCTACACCTTC
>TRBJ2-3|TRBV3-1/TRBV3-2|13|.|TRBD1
CASSRQGTDTQYF
TGTGCCAGCAGCCGACAGGGGACAGATACGCAGTATTTT
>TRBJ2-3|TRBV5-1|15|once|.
CASSLDRSSTDTQYF
TGCGCCAGCAGCTTGGACCGGTCTAGCACAGATACGCAGTATTTT
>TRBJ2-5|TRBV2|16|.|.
CASSESRDWIRETQYF
TGTGCCAGCAGTGAATCAAGGGACTGGATTAGAGAGACCCAGTACTTC
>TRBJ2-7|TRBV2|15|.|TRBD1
CASTSTGTGDDEQYF
TGTGCCAGCACATCAACTGGGACAGGGGATGACGAGCAGTACTTC
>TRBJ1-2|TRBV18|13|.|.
CASSPDSNYGYTF
TGTGCCAGCTCACCCGACAGCAACTATGGCTACACCTTC
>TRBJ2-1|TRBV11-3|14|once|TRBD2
CASSFLAGGPGQFF
TGTGCCAGCAGCTTTCTAGCGGGAGGGCCGGGGCAGTTCTTC
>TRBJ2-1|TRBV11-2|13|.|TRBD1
CASSSDRGNEQFF
TGTGCCAGCAGCTCGGACAGGGGCAATGAGCAGTTCTTC
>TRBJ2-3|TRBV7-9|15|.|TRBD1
CASSLGTGPTDTQYF
TGTGCCAGCAGCTTAGGGACAGGGCCCACAGATACGCAGTATTTT
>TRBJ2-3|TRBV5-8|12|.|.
CASRQGADTQYF
TGTGCCAGCAGACAGGGCGCAGATACGCAGTATTTT
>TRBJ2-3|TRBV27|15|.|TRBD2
CASSFGLAGTDTQYF
TGTGCCAGCAGTTTCGGGCTAGCGGGGACAGATACGCAGTATTTT
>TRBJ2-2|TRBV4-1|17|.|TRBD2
CASSQDEGLAATGELFF
TGCGCCAGCAGCCAAGATGAAGGGCTAGCGGCGACCGGGGAGCTGTTTTTT
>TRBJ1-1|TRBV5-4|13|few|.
CASSLSRDTEAFF
TGTGCCAGCAGCTTGTCGAGGGACACTGAAGCTTTCTTT
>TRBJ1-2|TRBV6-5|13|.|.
CASKGPNLGGYTF
TGTGCCAGCAAGGGGCCTAACCTGGGGGGCTACACCTTC
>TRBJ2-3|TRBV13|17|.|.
CASSSSRWRTSTDTQYF
TGTGCCAGCAGCTCCAGCCGGTGGCGGACTAGCACAGATACGCAGTATTTT
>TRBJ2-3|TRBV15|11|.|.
CATATAYTQYF
TGTGCCACTGCCACAGCTTATACGCAGTATTTT